This TCR beta chain was profiled in a study of radiation and T cells in renal cell carcinoma. Study observations and caveats: Irradiated tumors had higher TCR clonality than control tumors. Compared with controls, irradiated tumors had more, larger dominant CDR3 motifs. Tumor samples were small regions of 0.9 to 1 g.

To note about this clone: Antigen: not known.

Treatment: treatment-naive control, cytoreductive nephrectomy. This renal cell carcinoma was of the clear cell type. This CDR3 contains 15 residues. V gave up 1 base and J gave up 7 bases, with 17 bases separating them. Germline CDR1 reads SEHNR; CDR2 reads FQNEAQ (reference sequence). The method was immunoSEQ multiplex PCR; TCRdb's version includes in-frame clones alone and lacks a portion of them. The table shows over 10,000 clones, with about 65% occurring only once. Sample: tumor tissue, taken from a patient whose treatment was nephrectomy without radiotherapy. This chain links TRBV7-9 with TRBJ2-7; D is undetermined. This sequence originates from a woman older than 75 with renal cell carcinoma. The CDR3 DNA reads as TGTGCCAGCAGCTTAGTTCCAGTAACAATTTTAGAGCAGTACTTC. Its translation is CASSLVPVTILEQYF.